The entry below describes one TCR beta chain. This specimen belongs to a study of shared clonotypes between healthy human individuals. Assay: immunoSEQ multiplex PCR; the TCRdb copy retains only in-frame clones and omits some. In the table there are a few million clones, around 94% of which are singletons. Source material: naive CD4+ T cells sorted from blood. Documented subset: CD45RA+ positively selected. This receptor was identified in a man aged 18 to 29 in good health.

In DNA, the CDR3 is TGTGCCAGCAGCTCGTCGACCGGTTACGAGCAGTACTTC. It encodes CASSSSTGYEQYF. The gene calls are TRBV7-2 and TRBJ2-7; D not certain. The germline gives CDR1 SGHTA, CDR2 FQGNSA. CDR3 length: 13 residues. V shed 4 bases and J shed 4 bases, with 11 bases lying between them.